One TCR beta chain is described in this entry. Other DNA sequences from this sample encode an identical CDR3 as well. This entry comes from a study of blood T cell repertoires in COVID-19. Across the study: There were acute and convalescent COVID-19 samples, and they came from the United States, Italy and Spain. In each case, the material was cDNA or gDNA derived from T cells, B-cell-depleted T cells, or PBMCs.

Sequenced by immunoSEQ multiplex PCR; TCRdb stores in-frame clones only, minus some. The sample comprises roughly 220,000 clones, just over 85% of which are singletons, and 2.2% rests with the top ten. The sequencing sample was made of peripheral blood. The TCR originated in a man in his thirties or forties who had recovered from COVID-19.

The DNA for the CDR3 is TGCGCCAGCAGCTTGGGCGGCAGCAATCAGCCCCAGCATTTT. Its translation: CASSLGGSNQPQHF. The chain links TRBV5-1 to TRBJ1-5; D unclear. CDR3 length equals 14 residues. Looked up from germline, CDR1 is SGHRS and CDR2 is YFSETQ. The ends were cut back, 0 bases at V and 1 base at J, with 5 bases in the middle.